This T cell receptor (beta chain) appears in the sequencing data of a study of metastatic and nonmetastatic thyroid tumors. Study in general: Thyroid patients, malignant and benign, had repertoires compared across blood and tumor or nodule tissue.

MiXCR was used by TCRdb to re-call the PCR reads. Of 30,000 to 50,000 clones in the sample, less than 15% were seen once. Overall study findings and caveats: A significant increase in TCR beta diversity was reportedly seen in malignant thyroid tumors relative to benign nodules, in blood and tumor.

No treatment of any kind had been given to any patient before thyroid surgery. The ends lost 7 bases at V and 4 bases at J; junction bases unmatched: 4. CDR1 KGHDR and CDR2 SFDVKD come from the germline V gene. The CDR3 loop spans 13 amino acids. In this sample, this clone turned up many times. Its antigen is still unknown. This clonotype was obtained from a female donor with papillary thyroid cancer or a benign thyroid nodule (not recorded which). Some clones in this sample may be carry-over from other donors' samples. V usage is TRBV24-1 and J usage is TRBJ1-1; TRBD1 aligns across 8 bases. Sequencing was done on a sample of blood. CDR3 protein: CATRLTGGTEAFF. The CDR3 DNA reads TGTGCCACCAGGCTTACAGGGGGCACTGAAGCTTTCTTT.